This TCR beta chain was profiled in a study of blood T cell repertoires in COVID-19 (dated by TCRdb to 2020 to 2022). With regard to the full study: Samples from collaborators originated in the United States, Italy and Spain and spanned both the acute and convalescent phases of COVID-19. The prospective study material was composed of cDNA or gDNA derived from T cells, B-cell-depleted T cells, or PBMCs. Subjects who had been exposed to COVID-19, were actively infected with it, or had recovered from it provided the deeply sampled blood TCRbeta repertoires that made up the dataset. A freely available public database, intended as a resource for researchers studying the immune response to SARS-CoV-2, is where the repertoires were released. Samples came from the ongoing ImmuneRACE study (first 160 participants) plus 1,254 subjects from 6 global collaborators. The sample metadata nearly always contained a de-identified subject ID, COVID-19 status, age in years and sex. Where available, HLA class I and class II types were taken from metadata supplied by the sample provider and were not determined by assay-based typing. Broader findings and caveats from the paper: The amount of clinical and demographic metadata varied by source and participant and was provided uncurated.

The collaborating institutions used their own protocols to collect whole blood in K2EDTA tubes. For TCRbeta analysis, collaborators shipped samples in one of three forms: frozen whole blood, isolated PBMCs, or DNA extracted from either of those sample types. With respect to this clone: Its target antigen remains unknown. No base qualities exist here, and no much larger clone lies one base off it.

V and J lose 3 bases and 5 bases, and a span of 24 bases separates them. The cysteine opens and the phenylalanine closes a CDR3 of 18 amino acids. Only the CDR3 region is kept as DNA, spanning 54 bases read in frame from base 1. Looking up the germline V gene yields CDR1 LGHNA and CDR2 YNFKEQ. The immunoSEQ Assay, a bias-controlled multiplex PCR, was used to amplify TCRbeta CDR3 regions from genomic DNA. In the original analysis: The number of nucleated cells in each sample was estimated from the amplification of reference gene primers within the assay. Sequence reads were collapsed and filtered to measure the absolute abundance of every unique TCRbeta CDR3 rearrangement. For each sample, productive Simpson clonality was calculated as the square root of Simpson's diversity index over productive rearrangements. In its TCRdb copy, this immuneACCESS table keeps in-frame sequences only and misses some clones. Where compared with another copy, unresolved V genes explain less than half of these, and the others have no known cause. V and J calls and clone size are as listed in that table; D and trimming were resolved from the DNA. Across this sample there are 350,000 to 450,000 clones, with 85% seen only once. 3.5% to 4% of the sample comes from the top ten.

The rearranged chain carries TRBV4-2 and TRBJ2-3, with a tentative D gene TRBD2 over 5 matching bases. Sequencing was performed on peripheral blood. This sequence was found in a woman aged 18-29 years with acute or convalescent COVID-19. The CDR3 here reads CASSHKPLTNRWVDTQYF. The bases read TGTGCCAGCAGCCATAAACCCCTGACTAACCGGTGGGTAGATACGCAGTATTTT.